These T cell receptor beta chains were read from a single sample in a study of T cells in Graves' hyperthyroidism and ophthalmopathy. MiXCR, applied by TCRdb to the multiplex PCR reads, yields one record per CDR3 protein. The data contain some 650,000 distinct CDR3 sequences, about a sixth of them singletons. The specimen sequenced was blood. These receptors all come from a woman aged 40 to 49 with Graves' ophthalmopathy. Each CDR3 is given with its conserved first and last residue. A D gene is named only where the DNA matches it firmly. Expanded clones get a size class; other rows say once, few or many, or leave the size out.

v_gene	j_gene	d_gene	abundance	CDR3aa
TRBV5-5	TRBJ2-5	.	many	CASSLAGRVRETQYF
TRBV20-1	TRBJ1-5	TRBD1	.	CSVETPGQQNLAQHF
TRBV6-1	TRBJ2-3	.	few	CASTLGPISSTDTQYF
TRBV12-3/TRBV12-4	TRBJ1-5	.	few	CASSLGAGVGQPQHF
TRBV28	TRBJ2-4	TRBD2	few	CASSLPLSSGLMDQYF
TRBV5-1	TRBJ1-4	.	.	CASSLVRGGEKLFF
TRBV7-9	TRBJ1-2	.	.	CASSPPRNNYGYTF
TRBV28	TRBJ2-7	TRBD2	many	CASSPLLAGGVWEQYF
TRBV2	TRBJ2-3	TRBD2	few	CASSQLAGGPVTQYF
TRBV11-3	TRBJ1-1	TRBD1	many	CASSPGQGHTEAFF
TRBV4-1	TRBJ2-7	TRBD2	few	CASSQSGTSPYEQYF
TRBV18	TRBJ2-3	.	many	CASSPPSSNTQYF
TRBV5-1	TRBJ1-1	.	few	CASSLVGLKNTEAFF
TRBV3-1	TRBJ1-2	TRBD1	many	CASSQGRGQGALGYTF
TRBV14	TRBJ1-6	TRBD1	.	CASSLTGGQGSLHF
TRBV14	TRBJ2-1	TRBD2	few	CASSTIRSGSYGEQFF
TRBV6-1	TRBJ2-7	.	.	CASSEVWKGLYEQYF
TRBV7-9	TRBJ2-2	.	many	CASSLGLYTGELFF
TRBV7-3	TRBJ2-1	TRBD1	.	CASSSSGTGINEQFF
TRBV5-5	TRBJ2-7	.	.	CASLHGQGPDEQYF
TRBV27	TRBJ1-6	.	.	CASSLFYGSPSVNSPLHF
TRBV18	TRBJ2-7	.	many	CASSPTTIYYEQYF
TRBV15	TRBJ2-7	TRBD2	many	CATGTGLAGAYEQYF
TRBV5-1	TRBJ2-6	.	.	CASSFNGLSSGANVLTF
TRBV28	TRBJ1-1	.	many	CASRSGQPNTEAFF
TRBV5-1	TRBJ2-2	TRBD2	.	CASGRASGTPTGELFF
TRBV9	TRBJ2-1	TRBD2	few	CASSTGLLDNEQFF
TRBV2	TRBJ1-1	.	many	CASTPQGGGTEAFF
TRBV11-2	TRBJ1-1	.	many	CASSQTVGTEAFF
TRBV6-1	TRBJ2-5	TRBD1	many	CASRDSPSGGETQYF
TRBV20-1	TRBJ2-5	.	many	CSARDGGVQETQYF
TRBV2	TRBJ2-1	.	many	CASSITGGQFF
TRBV10-3	TRBJ2-1	.	.	CAISVAANDEQFF
TRBV28	TRBJ2-1	.	.	CASSRLGEQFF
TRBV9	TRBJ2-2	TRBD2	.	CASSEREGGAGELFF
TRBV3-1	TRBJ2-1	TRBD1	few	CASSFFEGASYNEQFF
TRBV5-6	TRBJ1-2	.	.	CASTYLGGGYTF
TRBV4-1	TRBJ2-5	.	few	CASSPLVQSGTQYF
TRBV11-2	TRBJ2-7	TRBD2	.	CASSQTPSGSSSYEQYF
TRBV28	TRBJ2-7	TRBD1	many	CASRQKTGPPYEQYF
TRBV7-8	TRBJ2-5	.	few	CASSSYGGGETQYF
TRBV24-1	TRBJ1-5	.	.	CATSDKGRRYSNQPQHF
TRBV7-3	TRBJ2-1	TRBD2	few	CASSSPLAGSGGSSYNEQFF
TRBV7-2	TRBJ2-7	.	.	CASSRRAGGLYEQYF
TRBV27	TRBJ2-1	TRBD2	.	CASSLSLASGYNEQFF
TRBV28	TRBJ2-2	TRBD1	.	CASSFIGQGRTGELFF
TRBV28	TRBJ2-5	.	.	CASSLNRAETQYF
TRBV20-1	TRBJ1-2	.	many	CSARPPRGSREPANYGYTF
TRBV2	TRBJ2-7	.	many	CASMGGGPYEQYF
TRBV19	TRBJ2-7	.	.	CASSDRSSSYEQYF
TRBV2	TRBJ1-1	.	many	CASRQGHTEAFF
TRBV18	TRBJ2-3	.	few	CASSYTYSDSSTDTQYF
TRBV7-9	TRBJ1-6	.	few	CASSPQISSYNSPLHF